One and the same sample provided the 18 T cell receptor beta chains below, sequenced in a study of response to subunit inactivated influenza vaccine. One entry per CDR3 protein results from TCRdb running MiXCR on the RT-PCR reads. This table has about 240,000 distinct CDR3 sequences, 9.5% to 15% appearing once. Specimen: non-naive T cells sorted from PBMCs, collected about 14 days before vaccination. The receptors derive from a man aged 45 to 65 who received an inactivated influenza vaccine.

J is TRBJ2-5 and V is TRBV20-1; unclear D gene. Trimming shortened V by 6 bases and J by 5 bases, and 13 bases separated the two germline ends. The CDR3 spans 12 residues. Germline CDR1 and CDR2: DFQATT and SNEGSKA (reference sequence). The CDR3 DNA is TGCAGTGCGCCCGTACCCGGGGAGACCCAGTACTTC. It codes for CSAPVPGETQYF.

This clonotype has a handful of counts. The rearrangement joins TRBV5-1 to TRBJ2-2; 13 nucleotides match TRBD2. After removal of 1 base from V and 6 bases from J, the junction contained 6 bases not matched to a gene. Per the germline V gene, CDR1 is SGHRS and CDR2 is YFSETQ. CDR3 size: 17 residues. CDR3 coding DNA: TGCGCCAGCAGCTTGATGGGACTAGCGGGATCGTCCGGGGAGCTGTTTTTT. Protein: CASSLMGLAGSSGELFF. The full variable domain, its missing parts supplied by reference TRBV5-1 and TRBJ2-2, is KAGVTQTPRYLIKTRGQQVTLSCSPISGHRSVSWYQQTPGQGLQFLFEYFSETQRNKGNFPGRFSGRQFSNSRSEMNVSTLELGDSALYLCASSLMGLAGSSGELFFGEGSRLTVL.

This clonotype was seen a few times. The V call is TRBV24-1, the J call TRBJ1-2, with D unresolved. Trimming took off 1 base at V and 5 bases at J, with 10 bases between the two ends. The CDR3 length is 14 residues. In germline, CDR1 is KGHDR, CDR2 SFDVKD. As DNA, the CDR3 is TGTGCCACCAGTGATTTCGCCCAAAATTATGGCTACACCTTC. This sequence encodes CATSDFAQNYGYTF.

The J gene is TRBJ2-4, the V gene TRBV29-1; D is possibly TRBD2 (6 bases). V lost 4 bases, J lost 8 bases, and 12 bases lay in between. The CDR3 extends over 12 amino acids. The germline gives CDR1 SQVTM, CDR2 ANQGSEA. The CDR3 here is CSVGSGTHIQYF. The CDR3 DNA sequence: TGCAGCGTTGGATCCGGGACTCACATTCAGTACTTC. Variable domain in full (rest from reference TRBV29-1 and TRBJ2-4): SAVISQKPSRDICQRGTSLTIQCQVDSQVTMMFWYRQQPGQSLTLIATANQGSEATYESGFVIDKFPISRPNLTFSTLTVSNMSPEDSSIYLCSVGSGTHIQYFGAGTRLSVL.

This clonotype was seen more than once but under ten times. The chain carries TRBV15 and TRBJ1-5; D remains ambiguous. The germline V and J ends were trimmed by 8 bases and 1 base, with 12 bases remaining between them. The CDR3 totals 14 residues. Germline CDR1 and CDR2: LNHNV and YYDKDF (reference sequence). This chain's CDR3 is CATGMDRSNQPQHF. CDR3 coding DNA: TGTGCCACCGGAATGGACCGCAGCAATCAGCCCCAGCATTTT.

The chain joins TRBV4-2 to TRBJ2-6; 8 bases are shared with TRBD1. CDR1 is LGHNA, CDR2 YNFKEQ, per germline. The CDR3 is 19 amino acids. The V gene end was trimmed by 0 bases and the J gene end by 4 bases; junction bases not matched to a gene: 11. The CDR3 reads CASSQDAGGATPGANVLTF. In nucleotides, the CDR3 is TGTGCCAGCAGCCAAGATGCAGGGGGCGCAACCCCCGGGGCCAACGTCCTGACTTTC.

The chain links TRBV20-1 to TRBJ2-7; D unresolved. V lost 1 base to trimming and J lost 6 bases, with 13 bases between them. This CDR3 is 13 amino acids long. Germline assignment: CDR1 DFQATT and CDR2 SNEGSKA (reference sequence). The CDR3 nucleotides are TGCAGTGCTAGAGTCCCCGGGCTAGGCGAGCAGTACTTC. Translation gives CSARVPGLGEQYF.

This clonotype has more than one count but fewer than ten. The chain carries TRBV2 and TRBJ2-1; no reliable D call. The V end was cut by 6 bases, the J end by 12 bases, with 15 bases between. The CDR3 length is 12 residues. The germline V gene encodes CDR1 SNHLY and CDR2 FYNNEI. Here the CDR3 DNA reads TGTGCCAGCAGCTACGACTCCTCGTCGCAGTTCTTC. This codes for CASSYDSSSQFF. The full variable domain, in which reference TRBV2 and TRBJ2-1 provide the parts outside the CDR3, is EPEVTQTPSHQVTQMGQEVILRCVPISNHLYFYWYRQILGQKVEFLVSFYNNEISEKSEIFDDQFSVERPDGSNFTLKIRSTKLEDSAMYFCASSYDSSSQFFGPGTRLTVL.

This chain connects TRBV28 to TRBJ1-1; D not resolved. This CDR3 spans 13 amino acids. Germline V CDR1 and CDR2: MDHEN, SYDVKM. V lost 1 base, J lost 8 bases, and 11 bases lay in between. The chain's CDR3 is CASSLSTRSEAFF. CDR3 nucleotides: TGTGCCAGCAGTTTATCAACCCGGTCAGAAGCTTTCTTT. The variable domain in full, completed from reference TRBV28 and TRBJ1-1, reads DVKVTQSSRYLVKRTGEKVFLECVQDMDHENMFWYRQDPGLGLRLIYFSYDVKMKEKGDIPEGYSVSREKKERFSLILESASTNQTSMYLCASSLSTRSEAFFGQGTRLTVV.

This clonotype has a handful of counts. This chain joins TRBV6-5 and TRBJ2-3; D may be TRBD2 (6 bases). The CDR3 consists of 17 residues. Per the germline V gene, CDR1 is MNHEY and CDR2 is SVGAGI. Trimming left V 0 bases short and J 1 base short, with 14 bases between. As DNA, the CDR3 is TGTGCCAGCAGTTACTCTGCCAGCGGGTCCCGCACAGATACGCAGTATTTT. It encodes CASSYSASGSRTDTQYF.

This clonotype occurred many times. This rearrangement joins TRBV20-1 to TRBJ2-5; 12 bases map to TRBD2. The CDR3 loop spans 16 amino acids. V shed 4 bases, J shed 5 bases, and the junction held 11 bases outside the gene matches. Looked up from germline, CDR1 is DFQATT and CDR2 is SNEGSKA (reference sequence). The CDR3 is CSANIPTSGSKETQYF. In nucleotides, the CDR3 is TGCAGTGCTAATATACCGACTAGCGGGAGTAAGGAGACCCAGTACTTC.

This clonotype was observed many times. The V and J genes are TRBV4-2 and TRBJ2-3; tentative D call: TRBD2 (5 bases). This CDR3 has 17 amino acids. The germline V gene encodes CDR1 LGHNA and CDR2 YNFKEQ. V lost 0 bases to trimming and J lost 4 bases, with 17 bases between them. The CDR3 DNA follows: TGTGCCAGCAGCCAAGATCATGGGCAGGCGGGCGCAGATACGCAGTATTTT. This gives the protein CASSQDHGQAGADTQYF.

This clonotype was counted only a few times. This chain joins TRBV20-1 and TRBJ1-5; D unresolved. CDR3 length: 12 amino acids. Per germline, CDR1 DFQATT and CDR2 SNEGSKA (reference sequence). V gave up 4 bases and J gave up 7 bases, with 11 bases separating them. The CDR3 reads CSATTSTQPQHF. DNA for the CDR3: TGCAGTGCTACTACATCAACCCAGCCCCAGCATTTT.

The chain is built from TRBV5-1 and TRBJ2-2; 11 bases agree with TRBD1. Unmatched junction bases numbered 2, after V lost 4 bases and J lost 0 bases. The germline V gene has CDR1 SGHRS and CDR2 YFSETQ. This CDR3 is 16 amino acids long. The CDR3 DNA is TGCGCCAGCAGCCCGGGACAGGGGGCGAACACCGGGGAGCTGTTTTTT. Its protein product is CASSPGQGANTGELFF.

This chain joins TRBV7-3 and TRBJ2-1, with unresolved D. Per germline, CDR1 SGHTA and CDR2 FQGTGA. V dropped 1 base and J dropped 10 bases, with 5 bases sitting between them. The CDR3 length is 11 residues. The CDR3 coding sequence is TGTGCCAGCAGCTTAAGGTGGGAGCAGTTCTTC. Translated: CASSLRWEQFF.

This clonotype turned up a few times. This chain links TRBV3-1 with TRBJ2-1; D is unclear. V was cut by 1 base and J by 4 bases, with 2 bases left in between. Germline CDR1 and CDR2: LGHDT and YNNKEL (reference sequence). The CDR3 covers 12 residues. The CDR3 spells CASSQVYNEQFF. The CDR3, as DNA: TGTGCCAGCAGCCAAGTGTACAATGAGCAGTTCTTC.

The CDR3 bases are TGTGCCAGCAGCGAAACTAGGGGCCCTTACAATGAGCAGTTCTTC. Protein sequence: CASSETRGPYNEQFF. V and J are TRBV6-2 or TRBV6-3 and TRBJ2-1, with D perhaps matching TRBD1 or TRBD2 (5 bases each). Per the germline V gene, CDR1 is MNHEY and CDR2 is SVGEGT. The CDR3 consists of 15 residues. The V and J ends lost 6 bases and 4 bases respectively, with 16 bases between them.

The sample holds a few counts of this clonotype. This sequence joins TRBV6-2 or TRBV6-3 and TRBJ2-3; D may be TRBD2 (5 bases). The germline V gene encodes CDR1 MNHEY and CDR2 SVGEGT. This CDR3 region has 12 residues. Trimming took 7 bases from V and 8 from J, leaving 13 bases between them. This CDR3 reads CASKHEGGTQYF. The CDR3 bases are TGTGCCAGCAAACACGAAGGAGGTACGCAGTATTTT.